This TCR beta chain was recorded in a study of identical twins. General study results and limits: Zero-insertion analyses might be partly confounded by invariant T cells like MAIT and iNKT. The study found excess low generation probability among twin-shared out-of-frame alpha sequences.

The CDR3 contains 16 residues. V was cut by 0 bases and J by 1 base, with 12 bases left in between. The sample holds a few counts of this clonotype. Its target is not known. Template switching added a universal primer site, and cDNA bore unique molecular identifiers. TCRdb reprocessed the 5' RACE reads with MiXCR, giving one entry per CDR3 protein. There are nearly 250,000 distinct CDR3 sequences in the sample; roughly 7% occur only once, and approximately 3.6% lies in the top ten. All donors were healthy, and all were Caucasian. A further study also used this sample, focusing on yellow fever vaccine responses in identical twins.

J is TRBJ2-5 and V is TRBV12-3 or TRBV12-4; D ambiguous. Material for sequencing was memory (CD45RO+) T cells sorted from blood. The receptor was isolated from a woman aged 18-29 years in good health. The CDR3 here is CASSLASAPGQETQYF. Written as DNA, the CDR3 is TGTGCCAGCAGTTTAGCGTCCGCACCGGGCCAAGAGACCCAGTACTTC.